Below, 4 T cell receptor beta chains from the same sample are listed, as sequenced in a study of T cells in localized non-small cell lung cancer (TCRdb year 2020). Libraries were built with the immunoSEQ multiplex PCR assay. Not all clones reach the TCRdb copy of this immuneACCESS table, which keeps in-frame sequences only. Checked studies attribute under half of the gap to unresolved V genes and leave the rest unexplained. Present in this sample are fewer than 90,000 clones, approximately 85% of which were seen just once. The ten largest account for 2.8% of the sample. Sequencing used peripheral blood, obtained before any cancer treatment. Every receptor here comes from a man between 40 and 70 years old with stage I lung adenocarcinoma.

The genes are TRBV6-4 and TRBJ2-5; D remains ambiguous. V shed 5 bases and J shed 1 base, with 8 bases lying between them. This CDR3 is 13 amino acids long. Germline CDR1 is MRHNA and CDR2 is SNTAGT. The CDR3 region has the DNA TGTGCCAGCAGTCGTCCCCGCCAAGAGACCCAGTACTTC. Translated, it gives CASSRPRQETQYF.

This chain links TRBV5-1 with TRBJ1-1, with D hard to call. Germline CDR1 reads SGHRS; CDR2 reads YFSETQ. V was cut by 3 bases and J by 5 bases, with 11 bases left in between. CDR3 length: 13 residues. The CDR3 reads CASSSGLGTEAFF. As DNA, the CDR3 is TGCGCCAGCAGCTCCGGACTGGGAACTGAAGCTTTCTTT.

This clone was seen a single time. This chain joins TRBV5-1 and TRBJ2-5; 8 nucleotides agree with TRBD1. After removal of 7 bases from V and 2 bases from J, the junction contained 10 bases not matched to a gene. This CDR3 region has 15 residues. From germline, CDR1 is SGHRS and CDR2 YFSETQ. CDR3 amino acids: CASGRVTGAQETQYF. The CDR3 DNA reads TGCGCCAGCGGCCGAGTGACAGGGGCGCAAGAGACCCAGTACTTC.

This rearrangement joins TRBV6-5 to TRBJ2-2, with D perhaps TRBD1 or TRBD2 (5 bases each). The germline gives CDR1 MNHEY, CDR2 SVGAGI. Trimming took off 0 bases at V and 2 bases at J, with 10 bases between the two ends. The length of the CDR3 is 16 residues. CDR3: CASSYSMGENTGELFF. CDR3 nucleotides: TGTGCCAGCAGTTACTCGATGGGGGAAAACACCGGGGAGCTGTTTTTT.